This is a list of T cell receptor beta chains from one sample in a study of cytotoxic CD8 clonotypes in ibrutinib-treated CLL. TCRdb's copy holds only in-frame clones and misses some; the assay was immunoSEQ multiplex PCR. The table shows 200,000 or so clones, with roughly 65% occurring only once. Source: PBMCs, taken after 12 months of ibrutinib treatment. These TCRs come from a human donor with chronic lymphocytic leukemia. CDR3s include the opening cysteine and the closing phenylalanine or tryptophan. D genes are given only for firm matches. Only part of the rows carry a size: once, few, many, or a class if the clone is expanded.

d_gene	abundance	v_gene	j_gene	CDR3nt	CDR3aa
TRBD2	few	TRBV11-2	TRBJ2-7	TGTGCCAGCCGGGAGGGGCTAGCGGGAGTCTACGAGCAGTACTTC	CASREGLAGVYEQYF
-	few	TRBV6-5	TRBJ2-7	TGTGCCAGCAGAGGGGTTGAAGGTTCCGCCGAGCAGTACTTC	CASRGVEGSAEQYF
-	-	TRBV5-1	TRBJ1-2	TGCGCCAGCAGCTCAACTACAGGGAACTATGGCTACACCTTC	CASSSTTGNYGYTF
-	-	TRBV5-1	TRBJ2-1	TGCGCCAGCAGCTTGGGCAAGGAACAGGGCTCCTACAATGAGCAGTTCTTC	CASSLGKEQGSYNEQFF
-	-	TRBV4-3	TRBJ2-5	TGCGCCAGCAGCCAAGGCTTAGGGCAAGAGACCCAGTACTTC	CASSQGLGQETQYF
-	-	TRBV30	TRBJ2-1	TGTGCCTGGAGTGTCCTGATCGGCAATGAGCAGTTCTTC	CAWSVLIGNEQFF
-	-	TRBV2	TRBJ2-5	TGTGCCAGCAGTACAGGGACCATTGGAGAGACCCAGTACTTC	CASSTGTIGETQYF
TRBD1	-	TRBV5-1	TRBJ1-1	TGCGCCAGCAGCCCGGGGACAGGGTTCGGCACTGAAGCTTTCTTT	CASSPGTGFGTEAFF
TRBD1	few	TRBV7-3	TRBJ2-3	TGTGCCAGCAGCTTAGGGACAGGGGGTGGCACAGATACGCAGTATTTT	CASSLGTGGGTDTQYF
TRBD1	many	TRBV6-5	TRBJ1-2	TGTGCCATTGGGACAGGAGGATTCTATGGCTACACCTTC	CAIGTGGFYGYTF
-	-	TRBV4-3	TRBJ2-3	TGCGCCAGCAGCCAAGATGGGTGGGCTGGCGGGGTAGATACGCAGTATTTT	CASSQDGWAGGVDTQYF
TRBD1	-	TRBV4-3	TRBJ2-2	TGCGCCAGCAGCCAAGATTCGACAGGGTGGACCGGGGAGCTGTTTTTT	CASSQDSTGWTGELFF
-	-	TRBV30	TRBJ2-7	TGTGCCTGGAGCAGGGGCCCCTACGAGCAGTACTTC	CAWSRGPYEQYF
TRBD1	-	TRBV18	TRBJ1-2	TGTGCCAGCTCACCGACTACAGGGGGCCGATCTGGCTACACCTTC	CASSPTTGGRSGYTF
-	once	TRBV5-5	TRBJ1-2	TGTGCCAGCAGCTTGGACAGGGTAGCTAACTATGGCTACACCTTC	CASSLDRVANYGYTF
-	few	TRBV6-6	TRBJ2-5	TGTGCCAGCAGCATGTCGGAGACCCAGTACTTC	CASSMSETQYF
TRBD1	-	TRBV15	TRBJ2-7	TGTGCCACCAGCGGCAGACAGGGTTCCTACGAGCAGTACTTC	CATSGRQGSYEQYF